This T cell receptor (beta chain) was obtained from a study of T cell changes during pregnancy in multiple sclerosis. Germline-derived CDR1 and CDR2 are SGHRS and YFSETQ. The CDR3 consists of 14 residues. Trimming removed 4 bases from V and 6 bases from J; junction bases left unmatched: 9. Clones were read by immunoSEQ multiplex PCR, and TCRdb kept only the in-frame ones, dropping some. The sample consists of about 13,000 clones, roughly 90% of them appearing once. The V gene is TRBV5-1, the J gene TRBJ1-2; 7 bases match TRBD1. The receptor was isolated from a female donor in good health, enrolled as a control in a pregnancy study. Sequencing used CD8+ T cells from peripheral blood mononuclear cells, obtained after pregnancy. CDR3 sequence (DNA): TGCGCCAGCAGCGCCCGACAGGGAGGAGATGGCTACACCTTC. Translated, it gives CASSARQGGDGYTF.